Below, one TCR beta chain is given with its context. The antigen remains undetermined. The sample originates from a study of cytomegalovirus exposure and HLA in healthy donors. Across the study: Inside one of the first data releases sat about 85 million unique TCRs taken from HLA-typed donors. Study-wide findings and caveats: A later analysis found common viral pathogens apparently linked to several of the most significant clusters. Later analysis showed most CMV-associated TCR beta chains appearing HLA-restricted.

CDR3 length: 12 amino acids. Germline assignment: CDR1 MNHEY and CDR2 SMNVEV (reference sequence). V shed 6 bases and J shed 8 bases, with 10 bases lying between them. 13 Jbeta primers and 60 Vbeta primers were used for the PCR. The method was immunoSEQ multiplex PCR; TCRdb's version includes in-frame clones alone and lacks a portion of them. The sample carries fewer than 150,000 clones, 82% recorded once. This chain connects TRBV27 to TRBJ1-4; unclear D gene. The specimen was PBMCs. The clonotype was recovered from a woman in her late teens or twenties in good health and CMV-seronegative. This CDR3 is CASRAAREKLFF. CDR3 in DNA: TGTGCCAGCAGGGCCGCGCGGGAAAAACTGTTTTTT.